This entry features one T cell receptor (beta chain) sequence. Its antigen remains unknown. These data belong to a study of sequential checkpoint blockade in melanoma. Notes on the study in general: In arm A, pretreatment tumor clonality was associated with response.

The table came from immunoSEQ multiplex PCR; TCRdb's copy has only in-frame clones and leaves some out. The data contain several thousand clones, roughly a fifth of them singletons. Germline V lookup: CDR1 MNHGY, CDR2 SAAAGT. Trimming removed 7 bases at V and 3 bases at J, with 16 bases between. The CDR3 loop spans 14 amino acids. Treatment given: randomized to nivolumab then ipilimumab (arm A) or the reverse (arm B). The clonotype was recovered from a human donor with melanoma. The chain uses TRBV6-8 and TRBJ2-7, with D possibly being TRBD1 (6 bases). Sequenced here: tumor tissue (inferred from file names), sampled from a patient given nivolumab and ipilimumab in sequence. The CDR3 protein is CASNTEPRGYEQYF. CDR3 nucleotide sequence: TGTGCCAGCAACACCGAGCCCAGGGGCTACGAGCAGTACTTC.